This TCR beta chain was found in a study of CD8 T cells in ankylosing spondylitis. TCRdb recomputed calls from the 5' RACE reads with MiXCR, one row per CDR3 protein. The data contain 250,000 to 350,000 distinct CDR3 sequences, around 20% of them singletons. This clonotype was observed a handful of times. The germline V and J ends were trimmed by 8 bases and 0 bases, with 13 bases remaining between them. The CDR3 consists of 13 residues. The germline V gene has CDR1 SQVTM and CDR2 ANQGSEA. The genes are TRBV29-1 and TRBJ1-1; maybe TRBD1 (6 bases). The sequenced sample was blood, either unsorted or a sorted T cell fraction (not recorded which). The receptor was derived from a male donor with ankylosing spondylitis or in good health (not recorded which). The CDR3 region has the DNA TGCAGCACCCAGGGGCAGTTGAACACTGAAGCTTTCTTT. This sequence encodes CSTQGQLNTEAFF.